A selection of T cell receptor beta chains follows, all from one sample in a study of blood T cells in healthy people across ages. TCRdb redid the calling of the 5' RACE reads with MiXCR, one entry per CDR3 protein. The sample has 1.5 million or so distinct CDR3 sequences, around 42% seen once. The source material was blood. Receptor source: a woman aged 18-30 years in good health. The CDR3 runs from the conserved cysteine through the conserved F or W. Each record gives: clone size, J gene, D gene, V gene, CDR3 DNA, CDR3 protein. D genes are given only for firm matches. Clone size appears in some rows only: once, few, many, or a class for an expanded clone.

>NA|TRBJ1-1|NA|TRBV7-9
TGTGCCAGCAGCTTAGGTGGGGTACCTGAAGCTTTCTTT
CASSLGGVPEAFF
>NA|TRBJ2-5|NA|TRBV6-5
TGTGCCAGCGGTCAAGCGGGAGAGACCCAGTACTTC
CASGQAGETQYF
>NA|TRBJ2-5|TRBD2|TRBV5-6
TGTGCCAGCAGCTTCTCTACGACTAGCGGGGGGGCTTTTTATGAGACCCAGTACTTC
CASSFSTTSGGAFYETQYF
>many|TRBJ2-7|NA|TRBV29-1
TGCAGCGTTGAAGAATTCCCCGAGCAGTACTTC
CSVEEFPEQYF
>NA|TRBJ2-3|NA|TRBV20-1
TGCAGTGCATTGGCACTTTACCTCACAGATACGCAGTATTTT
CSALALYLTDTQYF
>NA|TRBJ2-3|NA|TRBV7-2
TGTGCCAGCAGCTTAGCACTAGCAGCGGATACGCAGTATTTT
CASSLALAADTQYF
>NA|TRBJ1-1|NA|TRBV2
TGTGCCAGCAGTGATCGACCGGATAGCACTGAAGCTTTCTTT
CASSDRPDSTEAFF
>NA|TRBJ1-5|NA|TRBV5-5
TGTGCCAGCAGCTTATCCGAGGAACAGCCCCAGCATTTT
CASSLSEEQPQHF
>NA|TRBJ2-7|NA|TRBV6-5
TGTGCCAGCAGTTACAAATGGCAGGGCTACGAGCAGTACTTC
CASSYKWQGYEQYF
>NA|TRBJ1-2|NA|TRBV3-1
TGTGCCAGCAGCCAAGCAGGAATTGGGGGTTGGTACACCTTC
CASSQAGIGGWYTF
>NA|TRBJ2-1|NA|TRBV14
TGTGCCAGCAGCCAAAGACAGGTTAACAATAAGCAGTTCTTC
CASSQRQVNNKQFF
>NA|TRBJ2-2|TRBD1|TRBV3-1
TGTGCCAGCAGCTACGGGACAGGAGGAACCGGGGAGCTGTTTTTT
CASSYGTGGTGELFF
>NA|TRBJ2-7|NA|TRBV4-1
TGCGCCAGCAGCCAAGACCTGCCCCTCTCCTACGAGCAGTACTTC
CASSQDLPLSYEQYF
>few|TRBJ2-5|TRBD1|TRBV25-1
TGTGCCAGCTTAAGCCTTCCCGGGACAGACATACAAGAGACCCAGTACTTC
CASLSLPGTDIQETQYF
>NA|TRBJ2-1|TRBD2|TRBV2
TGTGCCAGCAGTGGAGTTAGCGGGAAGAATGAGCAGTTCTTC
CASSGVSGKNEQFF
>NA|TRBJ2-3|NA|TRBV10-3
TGTGCCAGGGCGGGCTCTAGCACAGATACGCAGTATTTT
CARAGSSTDTQYF
>NA|TRBJ1-1|NA|TRBV4-1
TGCGCCAGTCTCTCGGACACCACTGAAGCTTTCTTT
CASLSDTTEAFF
>few|TRBJ2-4|TRBD2|TRBV20-1
TGCAGTGCTAGTTCCGGCGCGGGGGTCGCCAAAAACATTCAGTACTTC
CSASSGAGVAKNIQYF
>NA|TRBJ2-5|NA|TRBV7-2
TGTGCCAGCGGGGGCGGAGTATACAATGAGCAGTACTTC
CASGGGVYNEQYF
>NA|TRBJ2-7|TRBD1|TRBV29-1
TGCAGCGTTGAAGAGGGCCCAGGGGGCAGGGGCGAGCAGTACTTC
CSVEEGPGGRGEQYF
>NA|TRBJ1-4|TRBD1|TRBV6-1
TGTGCCAGCAGTTGGACAGGGCGAGGTGAAAAACTGTTTTTT
CASSWTGRGEKLFF
>NA|TRBJ1-4|NA|TRBV20-1
TGCAGTGCTAGACCCACAGGGTCGGGTGAAAAACTGTTTTTT
CSARPTGSGEKLFF
>NA|TRBJ2-7|TRBD2|TRBV27
TGTGCCAGCAGCCCGACTAGCGGGGGGGGAAACGAGCAGTACTTC
CASSPTSGGGNEQYF
>few|TRBJ2-7|TRBD2|TRBV6-6
TGTGCCATCAATCGACGGGGGGACTCCTACGAGCAGTACTTC
CAINRRGDSYEQYF
>few|TRBJ2-1|NA|TRBV20-1
TGCAGTGCTAGAGTCCTGGGTGAGCAGTTCTTC
CSARVLGEQFF
>NA|TRBJ2-3|NA|TRBV7-6
TGTGCCAGCAGCTTAGGGACTGGGGGCGCGACAGATACGCAGTATTTT
CASSLGTGGATDTQYF
>few|TRBJ2-7|TRBD1|TRBV6-2/TRBV6-3
TGTGCCATGGGGACAGGTGGTTCCGAGCAGTACTTC
CAMGTGGSEQYF
>once|TRBJ1-1|NA|TRBV7-9
TGTGCCAGCAACCCCACGGACCGCTTCGACACTGAAGCTTTCTTT
CASNPTDRFDTEAFF
>NA|TRBJ1-4|NA|TRBV6-5
TGTGCCAGCAGTTGGGGGTACGATGAAAAACTGTTTTTT
CASSWGYDEKLFF
>few|TRBJ2-1|NA|TRBV5-1
TGCGCCAGCAGCTTGGGACACCACCCTGAGCAGTTCTTC
CASSLGHHPEQFF
>NA|TRBJ2-5|NA|TRBV4-1
TGCGCCAGCAGCCAAATCGGCGGCCTGCGGAATGAGCAGTACTTC
CASSQIGGLRNEQYF
>NA|TRBJ2-2|NA|TRBV29-1
TGCAGCGTGGAGAACACCGGGGAGCTGTTTTTT
CSVENTGELFF
>NA|TRBJ1-1|NA|TRBV29-1
TGCAGCGTTCGGTCGACCACTGAAGCTTTCTTT
CSVRSTTEAFF
>few|TRBJ2-3|NA|TRBV15
TGTGCCACCAGCAGAGATCCCGGGGCCTCTAGCACAGATACGCAGTATTTT
CATSRDPGASSTDTQYF
>few|TRBJ1-4|TRBD1|TRBV24-1
TGTGCCACCCAAGCTCCGGGACAGGTGGAAAAACTGTTTTTT
CATQAPGQVEKLFF
>few|TRBJ2-7|NA|TRBV4-1
TGCGCCAGCAGCTACGGCCCCAACTACGAGCAGTACTTC
CASSYGPNYEQYF
>NA|TRBJ2-5|NA|TRBV7-2
TGTGCCAGCAGCTTAAGGGGGATTGGAGAGACCCAGTACTTC
CASSLRGIGETQYF
>NA|TRBJ1-2|NA|TRBV27
TGTGCCAGCAGTACCGACGGAGCTAACTATGGCTACACCTTC
CASSTDGANYGYTF
>NA|TRBJ2-7|NA|TRBV9
TGTGCCAGCAGCCCACGGAGGACGCTCTACGAGCAGTACTTC
CASSPRRTLYEQYF
>NA|TRBJ2-5|NA|TRBV10-3
TGTGCCATCAGTGAGTCTAACAGACCACCCCAAGAGACCCAGTACTTC
CAISESNRPPQETQYF
>NA|TRBJ2-7|TRBD2|TRBV20-1
TGCAGTGCGGCAGGACTAGCGGGGGCGGGGGAGCAGTACTTC
CSAAGLAGAGEQYF
>NA|TRBJ1-1|NA|TRBV27
TGTGCCAGCAGTTTGAGGAGGGTATTAGAAACTGAAGCTTTCTTT
CASSLRRVLETEAFF
>few|TRBJ2-1|NA|TRBV3-1
TGTGCCAGCAGTAAGCGTGACTACAATGAGCAGTTCTTC
CASSKRDYNEQFF
>NA|TRBJ2-5|NA|TRBV6-5
TGTGCCAGCAGTTATAATTTGGTCGGAGAGACCCAGTACTTC
CASSYNLVGETQYF
>few|TRBJ2-3|NA|TRBV20-1
TGCAGTGCTCCCCGGGCCCCCTTGAGGCGAACGCAGTATTTT
CSAPRAPLRRTQYF
>NA|TRBJ1-6|NA|TRBV5-1
TGCGCCAGCAGCTTTGCAGGGGAAAATTCACCCCTCCACTTT
CASSFAGENSPLHF
>many|TRBJ1-2|NA|TRBV28
TGTGCCAGCAGTGTGGGGCAGGGGTATGGCTACACCTTC
CASSVGQGYGYTF
>NA|TRBJ1-1|NA|TRBV27
TGTGCCAGCAGGGAGGGGGTGGAGGACACTGAAGCTTTCTTT
CASREGVEDTEAFF
>few|TRBJ1-5|TRBD1|TRBV20-1
TGCAGTGGGGCGGACAGGGGGCATCAGCCCCAGCATTTT
CSGADRGHQPQHF